The entry below describes one T cell receptor beta chain. This clonotype was recorded many times. The antigen it recognizes is unknown. No qualities accompany the bases; no much larger clone lies one base away. This sample is drawn from a study of neurological immune-mediated disorders (dated by TCRdb to the late 2010s). A note on the overall study: Among the approximately 34 multiple sclerosis patients, relapsing-remitting MS was present in some 30 and secondary progressive MS was present in 3. Peripheral blood TCR-beta repertoires from patients with HTLV-I-associated myelopathy (HAM/TSP), patients with multiple sclerosis, and healthy controls were compared in the study using UMI-based sequencing. Longitudinal samples, technical triplicates and paired sorted CD4+ and CD8+ T-cell subsets, alongside PBMC samples, were included among the roughly 100 TCR-beta libraries. The cohort included 60 to 75 subjects: some 15 with HAM/TSP, some 34 with multiple sclerosis, and around 20 healthy controls. On the study overall, not on this receptor specifically: The highest TCR clonal expansion was observed in HAM/TSP patients, whereas the lowest was observed in MS patients, even when compared with healthy controls. No identical CDR3 amino acid sequences were shared among expanded clones across subjects, suggesting private TCR-beta repertoires in all groups. No association of the MS cluster with clinical or MRI features was observed, and the need for larger cohorts was stated by the authors. Repertoires from 18 of 34 MS patients were grouped by phylogenetic analysis into a cluster of related CDR3 sequences, suggesting a possible repertoire-level signature.

For unsorted PBMC libraries, 2 million PBMCs were used after storage in RNAlater at -80 degrees C until RNA extraction. Multiple sclerosis patients were enrolled in a US clinical protocol under which disease progression was evaluated by magnetic resonance imaging. Peripheral blood underwent Ficoll-Hypaque density gradient centrifugation to isolate PBMCs, which were then cryopreserved in liquid nitrogen. cDNA was synthesized by template-switch 5'RACE using a primer carrying a 10-nucleotide random unique molecular identifier by which each TCR transcript was tagged. Each sequencing run produced over 200 million TCR-beta sequences covering 15-18 subjects. Total RNA was extracted with the RNeasy kit. The KAPA Real-time Library Amplification kit was used to amplify TCR-beta VDJ regions with primers targeting the TCR constant region and the 5'RACE anchor. Sample indexes and Illumina adaptors were added in a first PCR, and a second PCR then increased library yield. After purification with Ampure beads, the TCR product of roughly 650 bp was size-selected on a 2% E-gel SizeSelection system. Before pooling, library quality was assessed on a Bioanalyzer, concentration was determined with Qubit, and library quantification was performed with the Kapa Library Quantification kit. An Illumina HiSeq 2500 sequenced the libraries paired-end 2 x 150 bp. To increase sequence diversity, about 25-31% phiX was spiked into each library pool. Regarding the original processing steps: Quality-filtered reads were processed with the UMI-based MiGEC pipeline, and over 75% of raw TCR sequences were removed by the MiGEC pipeline during error correction. IMGT germline references were used for alignment of VDJ genes, and clonotypes were defined by a unique CDR3 amino acid sequence together with V-J genes. Clonal expansion, Shannon diversity and CDR3 relatedness (CalcPairwiseDistances, ClusterSamples) were evaluated with VDJtools, and phylogenetic trees were built with CLCbio workbench. Using coefficient-of-variation modelling across technical triplicates, the study counted a clone as expanded if it had at least 8 unique UMIs. TCRdb reran the public reads through fastp at Q25 and MiXCR, keeping productive beta chains. Duplicate CDR3 protein sequences are folded into a single record with the most common DNA and genes. For this entry, the V and J calls and clone size follow TCRdb and not the study's own pipeline. The sample table contains 120,000 or so distinct CDR3 sequences; only one count was recorded for roughly 3.2% of them. The top ten clonotypes cover around 1.2% of the sample.

Source material: PBMCs. The clonotype was recovered from a woman in her twenties or thirties with multiple sclerosis.

Read as DNA, the sequence is TGCGCCAGCAGCTTGGGGCCCCCGTTTCCAGATACGCAGTATTTT. Its protein is CASSLGPPFPDTQYF. The rearranged chain carries TRBV5-1 and TRBJ2-3, with no confidently assigned D gene. CDR1 and CDR2, per the germline V gene, are SGHRS and YFSETQ. Cut back by 0 bases and 4 bases, the V and J ends lie 12 bases apart. Measured from the cysteine to the phenylalanine, the CDR3 is 15 residues long. Here the CDR3 DNA is all that survives: 45 bases in frame from base 1. Joined to the reference TRBV5-1 and TRBJ2-3 proteins, this CDR3 gives the full variable domain: KAGVTQTPRYLIKTRGQQVTLSCSPISGHRSVSWYQQTPGQGLQFLFEYFSETQRNKGNFPGRFSGRQFSNSRSEMNVSTLELGDSALYLCASSLGPPFPDTQYFGPGTRLTVL.